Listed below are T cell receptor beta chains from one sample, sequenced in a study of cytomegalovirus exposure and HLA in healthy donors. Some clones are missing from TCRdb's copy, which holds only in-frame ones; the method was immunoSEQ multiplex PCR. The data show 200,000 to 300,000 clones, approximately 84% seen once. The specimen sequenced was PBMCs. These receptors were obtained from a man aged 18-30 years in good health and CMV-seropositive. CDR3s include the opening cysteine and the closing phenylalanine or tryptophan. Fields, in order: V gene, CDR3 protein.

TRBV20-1,CSALHNEQFF
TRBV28,CASSFALNTEAFF
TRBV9,CASSVGGEGETQYF
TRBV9,CASSSGTSGASTDTQYF
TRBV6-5,CASSYSGAGEEKLFF
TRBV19,CASSIREGYEQYF
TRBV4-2,CASSISGSDEQYF
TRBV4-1,CASSLTDSANEKLFF
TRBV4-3,CASSQEGEGPNTGELFF
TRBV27,CASSLLSGSQGYTF
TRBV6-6,CASRTKGAYWEKLFF
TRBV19,CASSAVPGYSYEQYF
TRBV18,CASSPVDSTDTQYF
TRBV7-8,CASSLALEGRGTDTQYF
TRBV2,CASSDPQGYSNQPQHF
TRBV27,CASSGGTSSYEQYF
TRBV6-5,CASSSTGTGVVGYTF
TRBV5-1,CASSLGQGIDTQYF
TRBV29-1,CSVEFQYEQYF
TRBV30,CAWSDRGTNEKLFF
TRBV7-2,CASSLRYRGAGGKDTQYF
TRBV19,CASTPSSGPYNEQFF
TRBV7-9,CASRPGLNTEAFF
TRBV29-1,CSVARTGDSSGYTF
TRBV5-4,CASSPGTSGRDNEQFF
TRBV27,CASSLQGVGEQYF
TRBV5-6,CASSLRGTYEQYF
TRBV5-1,CASSLGGAYETQYF
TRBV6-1,CASSPGLSNTGELFF
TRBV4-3,CASSRLTGTGAYNEQFF
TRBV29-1,CSVVHTADTRYTF
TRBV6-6,CASSPTGLTLYEQYF
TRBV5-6,CASSIGAGGGNQPQHF
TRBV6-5,CASSYPTSGTGELFF
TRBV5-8,CASSLQGFSNQPQHF
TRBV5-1,CASSLGQNKGTEAFF
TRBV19,CASSASSTKETQYF
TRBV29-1,CSVAGGAGTEAFF
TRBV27,CASKGYGRTDTQYF
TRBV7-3,CASSRLAAQTDTQYF
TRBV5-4,CASSFSSGRRHEQYF
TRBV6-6,CASTRTDPYEQYF
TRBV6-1,CASSDGPRRTGELFF
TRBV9,CASSVVTGELFF
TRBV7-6,CASSVSGRDSTGSYNEQFF
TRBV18,CATGQRSNTGELFF
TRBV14,CASSQGTIYGYTF